Below, 9 T cell receptor beta chains from the same sample are listed, as sequenced in a study of Graves' ophthalmopathy and Graves' hyperthyroidism. Using RNA transcripts, the TCR beta CDR3 regions were amplified. Amplification began with first-round RT-PCR using HTBI primers, then second-round multiplex PCR was performed. In TCRdb, the multiplex PCR reads were re-called with MiXCR into one record per CDR3 protein. The sample includes hundreds of thousands of distinct CDR3 sequences, roughly 41% of them seen just once. The specimen sequenced was peripheral blood. The receptors come from an adult man with Graves' ophthalmopathy.

There are many counts of this clonotype. The chain has TRBV24-1 and TRBJ2-5, with 8 bases aligning to TRBD1. CDR1 and CDR2 (germline): KGHDR, SFDVKD. This CDR3 contains 15 residues. J lost 4 bases, V lost 2 bases, and 5 bases had no gene match. The CDR3 sequence is CATSDSGQGSETQYF. CDR3 DNA sequence: TGTGCCACCAGTGATTCAGGACAGGGTTCAGAGACCCAGTACTTC.

The chain couples TRBV30 to TRBJ1-3; D gene ambiguous. The CDR3 runs to 12 residues. CDR1 is GTSNPN, CDR2 SVGIG, per germline (reference sequence). V shed 5 bases and J shed 2 bases, with 7 bases lying between them. CDR3 bases: TGTGCCTGGCCTCGTCCTGGAAACACCATATATTTT. Translating gives CAWPRPGNTIYF.

This clonotype was detected many times. CDR3 sequence (DNA): TGTGCCAGCAGTTTAGGGCAGGGGCCGGGAGCTAATGAAAAACTGTTTTTT. It translates to CASSLGQGPGANEKLFF. The chain employs TRBV12-3 or TRBV12-4 and TRBJ1-4; D is perhaps TRBD1 (6 bases). The CDR3 loop spans 17 amino acids. V was shortened by 1 base and J by 3 bases, with 15 bases between the two germline ends.

This clonotype was picked up many times. This rearrangement joins TRBV7-3 to TRBJ2-7; no clear D gene. Germline CDR1 SGHTA, CDR2 FQGTGA. CDR3 length: 14 residues. Trimming shortened V by 2 bases and J by 2 bases, and 10 bases separated the two germline ends. In DNA, the CDR3 is TGTGCCAGCAGCTTAGTTCGGCCCCCCTACGAGCAGTACTTC. Amino acids: CASSLVRPPYEQYF.

This sequence joins TRBV25-1 and TRBJ2-2; weak D call: TRBD1 (6 bases). The germline gives CDR1 MGHDK, CDR2 SYGVNS. This CDR3 has 14 amino acids. Trimming pared 8 bases from V and 5 bases from J, leaving 15 bases between. The CDR3 nucleotides read TGTGCCAGCGTCGACCAGACAGGAACCGGGGAGCTGTTTTTT. Protein sequence: CASVDQTGTGELFF.

The rearrangement links TRBV6-6 to TRBJ2-5; D is perhaps TRBD1 (6 bases). The length of the CDR3 is 16 residues. CDR1 and CDR2 from the germline V gene are MNHNY and SVGAGI (reference sequence). V dropped 5 bases and J dropped 4 bases, with 20 bases sitting between them. CDR3 nucleotide sequence: TGTGCCAGCAGTCACCCTCAGGGGCAGGTTGGAGAGACCCAGTACTTC. It yields the protein CASSHPQGQVGETQYF.

Only one count was recorded for this clonotype. The chain combines TRBV9 with TRBJ2-7, with 8 positions matching TRBD2. V shed 7 bases and J 4 bases; nucleotides not matched to a gene: 10. The CDR3 has 14 amino acids. The germline V gene encodes CDR1 SGDLS and CDR2 YYNGEE. The CDR3 here is CASPQLPGGYEQYF. The CDR3 region has the DNA TGTGCCAGCCCACAACTTCCGGGAGGGTACGAGCAGTACTTC.

This chain joins TRBV9 and TRBJ1-2, with D unresolved. Trimming left V 2 bases short and J 3 bases short, with 14 bases between. The germline V gene encodes CDR1 SGDLS and CDR2 YYNGEE. CDR3 length equals 15 residues. In DNA, the CDR3 is TGTGCCAGCAGCGTCGAGGCAGGCCACTACTATGGCTACACCTTC. Translated: CASSVEAGHYYGYTF.

This clonotype appeared many times. This chain links TRBV20-1 with TRBJ1-6, with 9 nucleotides matching TRBD1. V lost 0 bases, J lost 4 bases, and 4 bases stayed unmatched. Germline values: CDR1 DFQATT, CDR2 SNEGSKA (reference sequence). The CDR3 spans 16 residues. The CDR3 loop reads CSARDHRGRYNSPLHF. Written as DNA, the CDR3 is TGCAGTGCTAGAGACCACAGGGGGCGTTATAATTCACCCCTCCACTTT.